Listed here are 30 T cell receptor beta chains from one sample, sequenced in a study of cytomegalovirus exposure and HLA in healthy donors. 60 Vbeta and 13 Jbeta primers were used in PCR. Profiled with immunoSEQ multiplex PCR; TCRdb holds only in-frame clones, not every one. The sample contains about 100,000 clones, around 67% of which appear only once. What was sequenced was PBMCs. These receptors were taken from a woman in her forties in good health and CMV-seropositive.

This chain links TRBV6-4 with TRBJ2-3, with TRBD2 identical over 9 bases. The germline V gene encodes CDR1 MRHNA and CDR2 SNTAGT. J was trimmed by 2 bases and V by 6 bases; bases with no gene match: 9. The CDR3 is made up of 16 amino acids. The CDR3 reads CASSPGRLAATDTQYF. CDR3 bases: TGTGCCAGCAGCCCCGGTAGACTAGCGGCCACAGATACGCAGTATTTT.

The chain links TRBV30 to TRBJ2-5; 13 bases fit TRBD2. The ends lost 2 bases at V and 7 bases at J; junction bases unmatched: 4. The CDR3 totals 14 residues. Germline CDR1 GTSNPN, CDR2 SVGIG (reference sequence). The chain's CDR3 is CAWSTSGGARTQYF. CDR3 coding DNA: TGTGCCTGGAGTACTAGCGGGGGGGCGCGGACCCAGTACTTC.

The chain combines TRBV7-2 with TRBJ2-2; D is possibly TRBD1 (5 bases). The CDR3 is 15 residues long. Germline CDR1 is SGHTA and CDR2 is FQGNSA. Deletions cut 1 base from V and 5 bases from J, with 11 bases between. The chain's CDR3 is CASSLGQLLTGELFF. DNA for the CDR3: TGTGCCAGCAGCTTAGGACAGCTATTAACCGGGGAGCTGTTTTTT.

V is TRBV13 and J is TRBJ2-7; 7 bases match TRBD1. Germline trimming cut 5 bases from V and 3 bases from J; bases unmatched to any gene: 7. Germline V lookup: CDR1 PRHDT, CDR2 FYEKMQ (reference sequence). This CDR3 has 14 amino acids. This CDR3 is CASSPGGQNYEQYF. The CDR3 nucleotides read TGTGCCAGCAGCCCTGGGGGACAGAACTACGAGCAGTACTTC.

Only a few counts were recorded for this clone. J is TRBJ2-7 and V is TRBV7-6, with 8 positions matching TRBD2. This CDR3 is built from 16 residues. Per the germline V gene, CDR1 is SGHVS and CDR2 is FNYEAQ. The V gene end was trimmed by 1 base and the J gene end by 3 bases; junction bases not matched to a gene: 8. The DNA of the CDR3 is TGTGCCAGCAGCTTAGAGGTCGCGGGGGGAATCTACGAGCAGTACTTC. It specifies CASSLEVAGGIYEQYF.

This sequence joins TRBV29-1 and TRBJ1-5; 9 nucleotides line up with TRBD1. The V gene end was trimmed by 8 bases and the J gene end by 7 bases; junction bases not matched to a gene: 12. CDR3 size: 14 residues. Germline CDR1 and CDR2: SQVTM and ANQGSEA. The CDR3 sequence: CSPWPGQGEQPQHF. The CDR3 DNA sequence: TGCAGCCCGTGGCCGGGACAGGGAGAACAGCCCCAGCATTTT.

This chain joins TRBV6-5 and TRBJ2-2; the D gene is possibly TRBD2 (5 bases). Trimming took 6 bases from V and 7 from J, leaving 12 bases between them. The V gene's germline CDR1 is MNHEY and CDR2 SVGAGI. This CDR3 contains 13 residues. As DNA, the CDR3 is TGTGCCAGCAGACGGATTGAGGGCGGGGAGCTGTTTTTT. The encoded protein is CASRRIEGGELFF.

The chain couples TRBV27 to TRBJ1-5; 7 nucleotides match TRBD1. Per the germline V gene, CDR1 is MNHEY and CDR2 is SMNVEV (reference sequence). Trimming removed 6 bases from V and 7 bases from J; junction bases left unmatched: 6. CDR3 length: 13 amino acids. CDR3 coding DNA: TGTGCCAGCAGCCTAGGGGGCAGGCAGCCCCAGCATTTT. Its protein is CASSLGGRQPQHF.

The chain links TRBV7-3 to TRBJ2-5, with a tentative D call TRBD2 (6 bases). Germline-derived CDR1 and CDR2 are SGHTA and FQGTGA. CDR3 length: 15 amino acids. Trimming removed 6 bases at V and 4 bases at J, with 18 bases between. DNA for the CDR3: TGTGCCAGCAGTTACTCAGGCCAGGGAGGAGAGACCCAGTACTTC. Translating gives CASSYSGQGGETQYF.

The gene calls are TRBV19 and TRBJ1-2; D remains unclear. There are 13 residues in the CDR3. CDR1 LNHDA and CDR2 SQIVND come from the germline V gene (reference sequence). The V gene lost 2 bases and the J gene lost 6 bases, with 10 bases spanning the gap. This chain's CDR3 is CASSISEWHGYTF. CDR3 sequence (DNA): TGTGCCAGTAGTATATCAGAATGGCATGGCTACACCTTC.

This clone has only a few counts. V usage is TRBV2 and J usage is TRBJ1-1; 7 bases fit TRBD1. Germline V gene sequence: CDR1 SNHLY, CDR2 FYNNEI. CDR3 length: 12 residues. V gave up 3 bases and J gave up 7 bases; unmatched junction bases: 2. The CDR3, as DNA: TGTGCCAGCAGTGACGACAGGGATGAAGCTTTCTTT. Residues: CASSDDRDEAFF.

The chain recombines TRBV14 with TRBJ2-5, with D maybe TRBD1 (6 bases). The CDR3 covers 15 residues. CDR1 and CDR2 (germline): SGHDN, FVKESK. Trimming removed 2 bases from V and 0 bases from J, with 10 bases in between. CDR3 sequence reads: CASSQKGTYQETQYF. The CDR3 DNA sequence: TGTGCCAGCAGCCAAAAAGGGACATACCAAGAGACCCAGTACTTC.

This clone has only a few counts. The CDR3 region is CASSRDRGHNIQYF. CDR3 bases: TGTGCCAGCAGCCGAGACAGGGGACATAACATTCAGTACTTC. This sequence joins TRBV5-4 and TRBJ2-4, with TRBD1 identical over 8 bases. CDR3 length equals 14 residues. Unmatched junction bases numbered 7, after V lost 4 bases and J lost 7 bases. Germline-derived CDR1 and CDR2 are SGHNT and YYREEE (reference sequence).

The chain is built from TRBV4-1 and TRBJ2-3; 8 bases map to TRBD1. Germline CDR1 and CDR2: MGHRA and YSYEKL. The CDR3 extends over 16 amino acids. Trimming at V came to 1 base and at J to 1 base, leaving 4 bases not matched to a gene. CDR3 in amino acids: CASSQGTGSGTDTQYF. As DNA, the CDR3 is TGCGCCAGCAGCCAAGGGACAGGGTCTGGCACAGATACGCAGTATTTT.

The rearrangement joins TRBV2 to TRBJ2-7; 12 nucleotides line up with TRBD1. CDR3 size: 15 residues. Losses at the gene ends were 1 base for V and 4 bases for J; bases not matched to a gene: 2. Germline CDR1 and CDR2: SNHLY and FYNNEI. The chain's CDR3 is CASSEGGQGAYEQYF. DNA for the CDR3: TGTGCCAGCAGTGAAGGGGGACAGGGGGCTTACGAGCAGTACTTC.

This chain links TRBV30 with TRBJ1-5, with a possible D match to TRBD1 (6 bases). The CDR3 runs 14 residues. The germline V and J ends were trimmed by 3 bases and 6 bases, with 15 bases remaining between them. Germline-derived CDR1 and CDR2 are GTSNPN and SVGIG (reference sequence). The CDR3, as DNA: TGTGCCTGGAGCGCTACAGGGAGAGGTCAGCCCCAGCATTTT. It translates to CAWSATGRGQPQHF. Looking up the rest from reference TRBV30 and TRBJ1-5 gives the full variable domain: SQTIHQWPATLVQPVGSPLSLECTVEGTSNPNLYWYRQAAGRGLQLLFYSVGIGQISSEVPQNLSASRPQDRQFILSSKKLLLSDSGFYLCAWSATGRGQPQHFGDGTRLSIL.

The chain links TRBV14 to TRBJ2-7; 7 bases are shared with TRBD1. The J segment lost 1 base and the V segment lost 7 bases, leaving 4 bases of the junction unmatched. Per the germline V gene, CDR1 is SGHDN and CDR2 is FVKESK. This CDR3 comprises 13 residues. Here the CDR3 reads CASNRDSSYEQYF. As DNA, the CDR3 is TGTGCCAGCAACAGGGACAGTTCCTACGAGCAGTACTTC.

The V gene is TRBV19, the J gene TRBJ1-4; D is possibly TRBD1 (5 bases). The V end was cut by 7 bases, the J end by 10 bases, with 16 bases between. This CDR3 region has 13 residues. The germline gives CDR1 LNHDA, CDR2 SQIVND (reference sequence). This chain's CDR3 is CASTQGFSGKLFF. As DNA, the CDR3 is TGTGCCAGTACCCAGGGTTTTTCCGGAAAACTGTTTTTT.

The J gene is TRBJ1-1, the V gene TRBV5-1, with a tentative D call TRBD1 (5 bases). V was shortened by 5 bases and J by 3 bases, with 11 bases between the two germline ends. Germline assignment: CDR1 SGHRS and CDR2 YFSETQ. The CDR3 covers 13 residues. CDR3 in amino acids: CASRIWGDTEAFF. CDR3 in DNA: TGCGCCAGCAGAATCTGGGGGGACACTGAAGCTTTCTTT. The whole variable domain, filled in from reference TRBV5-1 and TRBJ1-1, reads KAGVTQTPRYLIKTRGQQVTLSCSPISGHRSVSWYQQTPGQGLQFLFEYFSETQRNKGNFPGRFSGRQFSNSRSEMNVSTLELGDSALYLCASRIWGDTEAFFGQGTRLTVV.

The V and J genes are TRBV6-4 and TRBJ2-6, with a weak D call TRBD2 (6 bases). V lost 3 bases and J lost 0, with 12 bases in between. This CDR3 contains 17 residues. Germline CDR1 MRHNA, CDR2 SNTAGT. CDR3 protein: CASSEWADYSGANVLTF. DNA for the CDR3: TGTGCCAGCAGTGAGTGGGCGGACTACTCTGGGGCCAACGTCCTGACTTTC.

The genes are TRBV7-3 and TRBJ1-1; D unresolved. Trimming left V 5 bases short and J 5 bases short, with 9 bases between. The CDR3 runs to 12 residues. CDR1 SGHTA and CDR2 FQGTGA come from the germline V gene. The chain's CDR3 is CASSRTGTEAFF. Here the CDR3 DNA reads TGTGCCAGCAGCCGAACCGGGACTGAAGCTTTCTTT.

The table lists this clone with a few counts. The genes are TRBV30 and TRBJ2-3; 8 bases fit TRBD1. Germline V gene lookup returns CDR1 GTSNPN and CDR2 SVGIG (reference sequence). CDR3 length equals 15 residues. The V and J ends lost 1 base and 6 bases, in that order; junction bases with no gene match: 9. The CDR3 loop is CAWSARGQGWDTQYF. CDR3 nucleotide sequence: TGTGCCTGGAGTGCCAGAGGACAGGGCTGGGATACGCAGTATTTT.

As DNA, the CDR3 is TGCAGCGTTGAATCTCGGCCAGGCGAGGGGTTTTTT. It translates to CSVESRPGEGFF. The gene calls are TRBV29-1 and TRBJ1-4; D remains ambiguous. V lost 2 bases and J lost 16, with 17 bases in between. The length of the CDR3 is 12 residues. Germline loops: CDR1 SQVTM, CDR2 ANQGSEA.

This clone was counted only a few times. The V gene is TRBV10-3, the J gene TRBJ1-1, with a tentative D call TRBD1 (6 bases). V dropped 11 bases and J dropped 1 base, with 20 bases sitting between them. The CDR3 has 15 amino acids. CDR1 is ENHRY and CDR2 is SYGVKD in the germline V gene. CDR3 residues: CAAKLGGGPNTEAFF. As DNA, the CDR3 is TGTGCCGCTAAACTAGGCGGGGGGCCGAACACTGAAGCTTTCTTT.

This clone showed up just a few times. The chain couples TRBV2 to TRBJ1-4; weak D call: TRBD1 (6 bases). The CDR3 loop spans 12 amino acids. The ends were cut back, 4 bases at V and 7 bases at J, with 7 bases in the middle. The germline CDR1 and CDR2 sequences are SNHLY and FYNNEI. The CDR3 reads CASSAQGEKLFF. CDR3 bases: TGTGCCAGCAGTGCACAGGGTGAAAAACTGTTTTTT.

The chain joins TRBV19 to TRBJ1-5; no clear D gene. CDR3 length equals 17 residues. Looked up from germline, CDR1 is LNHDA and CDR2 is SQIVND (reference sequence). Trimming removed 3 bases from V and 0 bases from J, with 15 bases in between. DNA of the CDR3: TGTGCCAGTAGTATTTCCCCCCCGGTAGATAGCAATCAGCCCCAGCATTTT. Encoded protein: CASSISPPVDSNQPQHF.

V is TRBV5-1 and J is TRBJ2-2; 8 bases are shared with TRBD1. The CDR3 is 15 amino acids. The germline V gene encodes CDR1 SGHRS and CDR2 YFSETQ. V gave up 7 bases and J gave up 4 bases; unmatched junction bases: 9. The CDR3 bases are TGCGCCAGCGTCCCCGGGACAGGCGGCACCGGGGAGCTGTTTTTT. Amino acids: CASVPGTGGTGELFF. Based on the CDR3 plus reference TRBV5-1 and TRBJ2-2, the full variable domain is KAGVTQTPRYLIKTRGQQVTLSCSPISGHRSVSWYQQTPGQGLQFLFEYFSETQRNKGNFPGRFSGRQFSNSRSEMNVSTLELGDSALYLCASVPGTGGTGELFFGEGSRLTVL.

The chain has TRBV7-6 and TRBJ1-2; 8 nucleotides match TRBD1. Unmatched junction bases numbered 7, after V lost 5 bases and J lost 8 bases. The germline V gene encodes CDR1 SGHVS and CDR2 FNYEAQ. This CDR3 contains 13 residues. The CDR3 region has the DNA TGTGCCAGCAGCGTATGGACAGGGTCCGGCTACACCTTC. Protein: CASSVWTGSGYTF.

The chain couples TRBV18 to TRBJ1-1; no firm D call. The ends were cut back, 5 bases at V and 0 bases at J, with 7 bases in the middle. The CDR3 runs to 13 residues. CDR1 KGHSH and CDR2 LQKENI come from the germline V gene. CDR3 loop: CASSSGVNTEAFF. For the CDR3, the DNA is TGTGCCAGCTCATCGGGAGTGAACACTGAAGCTTTCTTT.

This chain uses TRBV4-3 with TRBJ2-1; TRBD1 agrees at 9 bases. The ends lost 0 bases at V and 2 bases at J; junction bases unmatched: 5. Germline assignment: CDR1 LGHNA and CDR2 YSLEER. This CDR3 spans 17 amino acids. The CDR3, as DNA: TGCGCCAGCAGCCAAGATCGGGGGACAGGGACCTACAATGAGCAGTTCTTC. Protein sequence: CASSQDRGTGTYNEQFF.